This TCR beta chain was found in a study of cytomegalovirus exposure and HLA in healthy donors (dated by TCRdb to between 2016 and 2019). General notes on the study: A later analysis indicated that the roughly 120 validation repertoires were generated on the platform also employed for the 700 or so repertoires of the first cohort. The study aimed to test whether cataloging public T cell receptors could reveal signatures of past pathogen exposure. To predict cytomegalovirus infection status, the study brought together high-throughput TCR immunosequencing, statistical association of individual TCRs with disease status, and machine learning. A separate validation cohort of roughly 130 different subjects was used in addition to the approximately 640-subject first cohort.

This clone was found a few times. Its specific antigen is unknown. The record has no base qualities; no much larger clone is one base away. The library was produced with the immunoSEQ multiplex PCR assay. Processing in the source paper ran as follows. A statistical classification framework was built for diagnosing cytomegalovirus status from the catalog of TCR beta chain sequences. Drawn from immuneACCESS, this table holds only the in-frame rearrangements with V and J called that TCRdb kept. Clones are partly lost; checked studies trace under half to an unresolved V gene and leave the rest unexplained. V and J calls and clone size follow that table, whereas D and trimming were derived from the DNA. The sample table contains about 360,000 clones; only one count was recorded for about nine tenths of them. In total, the top ten clones hold under 0.9% of the sample. Compared with germline, V lacks 1 base and J lacks 1 base; bases without a gene match: 2. CDR1 SGHAT and CDR2 FQDESV were looked up in the germline V gene (reference sequence). The CDR3 runs 15 residues from the cysteine to the phenylalanine. The DNA shown is the 45-base CDR3, in frame from base 1.

Donors formed part of the validation cohort, which comprised over a hundred subjects and was distinct from the first cohort of under 800 subjects. The research as a whole found: In both the original and validation cohorts, the classifier was reported to diagnose cytomegalovirus status with high specificity and sensitivity. Most TCR sequences were seen in very few donors, while some public TCRs were found in many individuals. In a later analysis, TCRs clustered in the first cohort were found to also tend to co-occur in the roughly 110 validation repertoires, with approximately 95% of cluster scores above 0. A later analysis had no HLA typing for the validation cohort, so co-occurrence there was scored across all 110 or so repertoires. According to the authors, the approach could potentially be generalized to other disease states and immunological phenotypes. In vitro tests confirmed that a few of the cytomegalovirus-associated TCR beta chains recognize cytomegalovirus antigens. The study listed around 160 TCR beta chains as associated with cytomegalovirus.

Sequencing used PBMCs. This receptor was identified in a woman in her late teens or twenties in good health and CMV-seronegative. The rearranged segments are TRBV11-1 and TRBJ2-7; 9 bases in the middle match TRBD1. The bases are TGTGCCAGCAGCTTAGGAGGGACAGGGTCCTACGAGCAGTACTTC. This encodes CASSLGGTGSYEQYF. The full variable domain, with segments outside the CDR3 supplied by the reference TRBV11-1 and TRBJ2-7 proteins, appears as EAEVAQSPRYKITEKSQAVAFWCDPISGHATLYWYRQILGQGPELLVQFQDESVVDDSQLPKDRFSAERLKGVDSTLKIQPAELGDSAMYLCASSLGGTGSYEQYFGPGTRLTVT.